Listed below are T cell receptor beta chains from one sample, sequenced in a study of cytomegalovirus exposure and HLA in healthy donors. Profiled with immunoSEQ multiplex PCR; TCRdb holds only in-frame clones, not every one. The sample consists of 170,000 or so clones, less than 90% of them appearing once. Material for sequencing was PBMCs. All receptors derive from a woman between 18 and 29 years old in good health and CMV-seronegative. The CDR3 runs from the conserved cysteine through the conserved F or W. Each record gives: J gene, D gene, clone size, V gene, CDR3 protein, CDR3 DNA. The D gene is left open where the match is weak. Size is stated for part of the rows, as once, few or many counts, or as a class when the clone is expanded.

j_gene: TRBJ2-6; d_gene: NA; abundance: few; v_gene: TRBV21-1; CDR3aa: CASSKRNRPSGANVLTF; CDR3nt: TGTGCCAGCAGCAAAAGGAACAGGCCCTCTGGGGCCAACGTCCTGACTTTC
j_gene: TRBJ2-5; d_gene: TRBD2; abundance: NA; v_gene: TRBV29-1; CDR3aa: CSVRWLSSGETQYF; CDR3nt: TGCAGCGTTCGGTGGCTATCTAGCGGAGAGACCCAGTACTTC
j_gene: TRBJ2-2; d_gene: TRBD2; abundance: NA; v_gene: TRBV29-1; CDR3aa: CSAPSGMDGELFF; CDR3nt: TGCAGCGCTCCGAGCGGGATGGACGGGGAGCTGTTTTTT
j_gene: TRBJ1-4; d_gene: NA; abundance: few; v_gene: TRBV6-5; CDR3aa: CASSYSGRSNEKLFF; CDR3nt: TGTGCCAGCAGTTACTCAGGCAGGTCCAATGAAAAACTGTTTTTT
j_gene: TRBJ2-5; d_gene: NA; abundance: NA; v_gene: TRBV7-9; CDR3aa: CASSLPYGGRETQYF; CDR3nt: TGTGCCAGCAGCTTACCTTACGGGGGGCGAGAGACCCAGTACTTC
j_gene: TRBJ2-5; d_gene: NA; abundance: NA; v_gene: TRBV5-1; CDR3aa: CATSKSAGKETQYF; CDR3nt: TGCGCCACTAGTAAATCTGCCGGAAAAGAGACCCAGTACTTC
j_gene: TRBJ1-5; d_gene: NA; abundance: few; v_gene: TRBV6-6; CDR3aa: CASNGDNQPQHF; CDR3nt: TGTGCCAGCAACGGGGATAATCAGCCCCAGCATTTT
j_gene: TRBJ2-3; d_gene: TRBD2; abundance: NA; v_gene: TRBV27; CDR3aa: CASSLMGGDTQYF; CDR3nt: TGTGCCAGCAGTTTAATGGGGGGGGATACGCAGTATTTT
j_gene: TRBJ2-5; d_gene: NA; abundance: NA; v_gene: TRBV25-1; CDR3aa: CASSDPAEYQETQYF; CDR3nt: TGTGCCAGCAGTGATCCGGCGGAGTACCAAGAGACCCAGTACTTC
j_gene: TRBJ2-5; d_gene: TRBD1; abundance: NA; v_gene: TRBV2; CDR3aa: CASSETGTGVMRETQYF; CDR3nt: TGTGCCAGCAGTGAAACCGGGACAGGGGTTATGAGGGAGACCCAGTACTTC
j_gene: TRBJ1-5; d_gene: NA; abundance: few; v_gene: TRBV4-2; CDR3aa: CASSQVRLTSNQPQHF; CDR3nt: TGTGCCAGCAGCCAAGTTCGACTTACAAGCAATCAGCCCCAGCATTTT
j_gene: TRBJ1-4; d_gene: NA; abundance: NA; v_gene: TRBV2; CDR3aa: CASRERQEKLFF; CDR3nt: TGTGCCAGCAGGGAAAGACAGGAAAAACTGTTTTTT
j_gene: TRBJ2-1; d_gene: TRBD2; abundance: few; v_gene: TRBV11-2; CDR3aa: CASSLAGTRLRRGEQFF; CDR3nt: TGTGCCAGCAGCTTAGCCGGGACTAGGCTTCGGCGTGGTGAGCAGTTCTTC
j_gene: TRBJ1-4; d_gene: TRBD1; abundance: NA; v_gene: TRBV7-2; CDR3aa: CASSKGAINEKLFF; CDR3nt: TGTGCCAGCAGCAAGGGGGCAATAAATGAAAAACTGTTTTTT
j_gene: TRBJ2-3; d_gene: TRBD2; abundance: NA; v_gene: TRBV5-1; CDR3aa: CASSFGTSGTPDTQYF; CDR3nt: TGCGCCAGCAGCTTTGGGACTAGCGGGACCCCAGATACGCAGTATTTT
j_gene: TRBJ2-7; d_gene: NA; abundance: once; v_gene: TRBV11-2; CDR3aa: CASSLVGQGSEQYF; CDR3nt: TGTGCCAGCAGCTTAGTGGGTCAGGGCAGCGAGCAGTACTTC
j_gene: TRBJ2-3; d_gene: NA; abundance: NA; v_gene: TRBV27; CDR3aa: CASSGLASTDTQYF; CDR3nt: TGTGCCAGCAGTGGGCTAGCGAGCACAGATACGCAGTATTTT
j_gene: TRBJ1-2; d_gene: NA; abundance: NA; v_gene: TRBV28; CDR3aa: CASSSQGHYTF; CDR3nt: TGTGCCAGCAGTTCACAGGGTCACTACACCTTC
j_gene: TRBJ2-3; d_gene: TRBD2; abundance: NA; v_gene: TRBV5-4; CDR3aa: CASSPIAGGGTDTQYF; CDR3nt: TGTGCCAGCAGCCCTATAGCGGGGGGCGGCACAGATACGCAGTATTTT
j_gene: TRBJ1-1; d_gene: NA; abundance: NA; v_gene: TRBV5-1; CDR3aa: CASSLAGPTGLEAFF; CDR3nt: TGCGCCAGCAGCTTGGCCGGGCCCACAGGGTTGGAAGCTTTCTTT
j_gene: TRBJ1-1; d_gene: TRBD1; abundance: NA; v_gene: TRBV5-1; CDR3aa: CASSWRQGMNTEAFF; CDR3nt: TGCGCCAGCAGCTGGAGACAGGGCATGAACACTGAAGCTTTCTTT
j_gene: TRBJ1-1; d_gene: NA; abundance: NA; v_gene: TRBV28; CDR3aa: CASSSQTGPMNTEAFF; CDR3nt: TGTGCCAGCAGTTCGCAGACAGGCCCCATGAACACTGAAGCTTTCTTT
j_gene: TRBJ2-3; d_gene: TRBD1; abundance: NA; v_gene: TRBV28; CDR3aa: CASSHGTGTDTQYF; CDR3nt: TGTGCCAGCAGTCACGGGACAGGCACAGATACGCAGTATTTT
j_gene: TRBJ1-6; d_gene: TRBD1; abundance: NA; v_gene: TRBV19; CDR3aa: CASSMGQDRDSPLHF; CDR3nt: TGTGCCAGTAGTATGGGACAGGATAGGGATTCACCCCTCCACTTT
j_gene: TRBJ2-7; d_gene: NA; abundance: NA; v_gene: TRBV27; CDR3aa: CASSHPGVREQYF; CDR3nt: TGTGCCAGCAGTCACCCCGGAGTGCGGGAGCAGTACTTC
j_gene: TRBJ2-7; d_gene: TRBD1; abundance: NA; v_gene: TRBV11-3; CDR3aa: CASSLEAGGFNEQYF; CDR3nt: TGTGCCAGCAGCTTAGAAGCAGGGGGCTTCAACGAGCAGTACTTC
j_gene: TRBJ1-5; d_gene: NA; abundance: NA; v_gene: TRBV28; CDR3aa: CALMSGVNQPQHF; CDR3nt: TGTGCCCTTATGTCAGGGGTCAATCAGCCCCAGCATTTT
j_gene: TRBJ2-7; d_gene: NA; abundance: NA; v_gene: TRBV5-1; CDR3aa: CASSLGYGSQEQYF; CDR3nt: TGCGCCAGCAGCTTGGGGTACGGGAGCCAAGAGCAGTACTTC
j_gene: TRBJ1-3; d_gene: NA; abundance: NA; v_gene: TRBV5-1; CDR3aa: CASSLLLQESGNTIYF; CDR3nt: TGCGCCAGCAGCTTACTTCTACAGGAGTCTGGAAACACCATATATTTT
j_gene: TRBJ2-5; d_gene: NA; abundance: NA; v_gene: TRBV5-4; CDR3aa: CASSFPGDEETQYF; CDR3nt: TGTGCCAGCAGCTTCCCCGGGGATGAAGAGACCCAGTACTTC
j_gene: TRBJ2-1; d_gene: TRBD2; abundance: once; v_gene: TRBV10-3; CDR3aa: CAILPGLAVNSYNEQFF; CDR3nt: TGTGCCATCCTACCCGGACTAGCGGTAAACTCCTACAATGAGCAGTTCTTC
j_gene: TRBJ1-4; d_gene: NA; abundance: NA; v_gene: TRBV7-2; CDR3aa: CASSSRQSREKLFF; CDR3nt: TGTGCCAGCAGCTCTAGGCAATCCCGGGAAAAACTGTTTTTT
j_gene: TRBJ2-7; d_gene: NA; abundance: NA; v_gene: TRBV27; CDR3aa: CASSLGPEYEQYF; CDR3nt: TGTGCCAGCAGTTTGGGTCCGGAGTACGAGCAGTACTTC
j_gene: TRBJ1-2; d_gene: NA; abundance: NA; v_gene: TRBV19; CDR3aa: CASSILDSPGGGYTF; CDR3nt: TGTGCCAGTAGTATCCTGGACAGCCCGGGGGGGGGCTACACCTTC
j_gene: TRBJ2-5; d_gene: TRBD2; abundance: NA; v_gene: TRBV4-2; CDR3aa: CASSWSGPGGEETQYF; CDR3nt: TGTGCCAGCAGTTGGTCCGGGCCTGGGGGGGAAGAGACCCAGTACTTC
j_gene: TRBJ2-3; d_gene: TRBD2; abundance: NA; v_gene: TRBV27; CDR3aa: CASSFGGGDTQYF; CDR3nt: TGTGCCAGCAGTTTTGGGGGGGGAGATACGCAGTATTTT
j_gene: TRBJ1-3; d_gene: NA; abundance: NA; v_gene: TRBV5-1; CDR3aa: CASRPQSSGNTIYF; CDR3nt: TGCGCCAGCAGACCACAGAGCTCTGGAAACACCATATATTTT
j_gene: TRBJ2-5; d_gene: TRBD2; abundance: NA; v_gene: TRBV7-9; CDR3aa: CSSSGLAGEGETQYF; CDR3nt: TGTTCCAGCAGTGGACTAGCGGGGGAGGGAGAGACCCAGTACTTC
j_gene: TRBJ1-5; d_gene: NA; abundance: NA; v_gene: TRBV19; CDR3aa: CASSIGAGAQHF; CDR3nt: TGTGCCAGTAGTATAGGGGCGGGCGCCCAGCATTTT
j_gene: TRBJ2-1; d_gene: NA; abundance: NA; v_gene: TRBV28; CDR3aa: CASRRGSTTYNEQFF; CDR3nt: TGTGCCAGCCGTAGGGGGAGTACGACCTACAATGAGCAGTTCTTC